This paragraph covers one T cell receptor (beta chain) sequence. This entry comes from a study of blood T cell repertoires in COVID-19. Study-wide background: The analysed material was cDNA or gDNA that came from T cells, B-cell-depleted T cells, or PBMCs.

TCRdb's copy holds only in-frame clones and misses some; the assay was immunoSEQ multiplex PCR. The profile shows 140,000 or so clones, 80% to 90% of them singletons. This CDR3 is 16 amino acids long. The V gene's germline CDR1 is MNHEY and CDR2 SVGAGI. Trimming took 0 bases from V and 2 from J, leaving 14 bases between them. This chain connects TRBV6-5 to TRBJ2-7; D may be TRBD2 (5 bases). The specimen sequenced was peripheral blood. The receptor was isolated from a woman aged 55-69 years with active COVID-19. The CDR3 DNA reads as TGTGCCAGCAGTTACTCGATGGCTAGCCTGACCTACGAGCAGTACTTC. This encodes CASSYSMASLTYEQYF.